This entry lists 21 T cell receptor beta chains sequenced from one sample in a study of molecular identifiers for immune sequencing clone quantification. TCRdb called the PCR reads again in MiXCR, with one record for every CDR3 protein. The sample contains 15,000 to 20,000 distinct CDR3 sequences, about a fifth of which appear only once. The sequenced sample consisted of naive CD8+ T cells from blood, with Jurkat cell RNA spiked in. Subset defined: FACS-sorted CD8+CD4-CCR7+CD45RA+ naive T cells. Every receptor here comes from a human donor in good health. Some libraries in this study had Jurkat cell RNA spiked in.

This clonotype was seen a few times. The genes are TRBV28 and TRBJ1-6; a weak D match, TRBD1 (5 bases). This CDR3 contains 16 residues. In germline, CDR1 is MDHEN, CDR2 SYDVKM. V was trimmed by 4 bases and J by 7 bases, leaving 17 bases between them. The CDR3 DNA is TGTGCCAGCAGTTGGAGGGGACCCCCCCAGAATTCACCCCTCCACTTT. Translation: CASSWRGPPQNSPLHF.

This clonotype was counted ten times or more. The rearrangement joins TRBV20-1 to TRBJ2-7, with D tentatively TRBD2 (5 bases). Germline V lookup: CDR1 DFQATT, CDR2 SNEGSKA (reference sequence). V gave up 0 bases and J gave up 3 bases, with 12 bases separating them. The CDR3 covers 14 residues. In DNA, the CDR3 is TGCAGTGCTAGAGATGATACTAGATACTACGAGCAGTACTTC. It translates to CSARDDTRYYEQYF.

The genes are TRBV23-1 and TRBJ2-1; D uncertain. TRBV23-1 is marked as an open reading frame, function uncertain. CDR3 length equals 12 residues. Trimming pared 1 base from V and 8 bases from J, leaving 6 bases between. The CDR3 region has the DNA TGCGCCAGCAGTCAATGTCAGCATGAGCAGTTCTTC. It codes for CASSQCQHEQFF.

This clonotype occurred many times. The J gene is TRBJ1-2, the V gene TRBV7-9, with TRBD1 matching over 7 bases. This CDR3 is 15 amino acids long. Losses at the gene ends were 5 bases for V and 0 bases for J; bases not matched to a gene: 6. Germline-derived CDR1 and CDR2 are SEHNR and FQNEAQ (reference sequence). This CDR3 is CASSRGQDPNYGYTF. The CDR3 bases are TGTGCCAGCAGCCGCGGACAGGATCCTAACTATGGCTACACCTTC. Full variable domain (outside the CDR3, taken from reference TRBV7-9 and TRBJ1-2): DTGVSQNPRHKITKRGQNVTFRCDPISEHNRLYWYRQTLGQGPEFLTYFQNEAQLEKSRLLSDRFSAERPKGSFSTLEIQRTEQGDSAMYLCASSRGQDPNYGYTFGSGTRLTVV.

This clonotype was observed at least ten times. The chain has TRBV2 and TRBJ2-1, with 11 bases identical to TRBD2. The CDR3 loop spans 16 amino acids. Looked up from germline, CDR1 is SNHLY and CDR2 is FYNNEI. With V trimmed by 4 bases and J by 0 bases, 2 bases remained unmatched. CDR3 loop: CASSATSGTSYNEQFF. Here the CDR3 DNA reads TGTGCCAGCAGTGCGACTAGCGGGACCTCCTACAATGAGCAGTTCTTC.

Ten or more counts support this clonotype. The chain couples TRBV7-2 to TRBJ1-1; tentatively, D is TRBD1 (5 bases). The CDR3 has 14 amino acids. CDR1 is SGHTA and CDR2 is FQGNSA in the germline V gene. V lost 5 bases and J lost 1, with 11 bases in between. CDR3 sequence: CASSPWGSNTEAFF. CDR3 coding DNA: TGTGCCAGCAGCCCCTGGGGCTCGAACACTGAAGCTTTCTTT.

A note on this clonotype: This CDR3 fails to terminate in the conserved phenylalanine or tryptophan, so it likely reflects a read error. The gene calls are TRBV7-2 and TRBJ1-3, with 7 nucleotides matching TRBD1. The CDR3 runs to 18 residues. The ends lost 3 bases at V and 0 bases at J; junction bases unmatched: 11. Germline V CDR1 and CDR2: SGHTA, FQGNSA. The CDR3 nucleotides are TGTGCCAGCAGCTTCCTCTCCGGGGCAGGGGGCTCTGGAAACACCATATATTGT. This gives the protein CASSFLSGAGGSGNTIYC.

Note on this clonotype: The junction differs from germline at one of its ends, possibly a read error. The V call is TRBV27, the J call TRBJ2-3, with TRBD2 as a possible D gene (5 bases). From germline, CDR1 is MNHEY and CDR2 SMNVEV (reference sequence). This CDR3 spans 13 amino acids. CDR3 DNA sequence: TGTGCCAGCAGTTTTTCTAGCACAAATACGCAGTATTTT. It specifies CASSFSSTNTQYF.

The V call is TRBV6-5, the J call TRBJ2-7; 8 bases map to TRBD1. This CDR3 comprises 11 residues. Trimming cost V 9 bases and J 6 bases; bases outside gene matches: 4. Germline-derived CDR1 and CDR2 are MNHEY and SVGAGI. In DNA form, the CDR3 reads TGTGCCAGTTTGCAGGGGGCCGAGCAGTACTTC. It encodes CASLQGAEQYF.

As regards this clonotype: A read error may explain this, as a much larger clone is one base away. The V call is TRBV4-3, the J call TRBJ2-1, with a weak D call TRBD2 (5 bases). Germline V CDR1 and CDR2: LGHNA, YSLEER. The CDR3 has 14 residues. The CDR3, as DNA: TGCGCCAGCAACCAAGAACTAGATTACAATGAGCAGTTCTTC. Amino acid sequence: CASNQELDYNEQFF.

This clonotype was detected many times. The genes are TRBV9 and TRBJ2-7; D may be TRBD1 (6 bases). Germline lookup yields CDR1 SGDLS and CDR2 YYNGEE. V was shortened by 1 base and J by 3 bases, with 17 bases between the two germline ends. This CDR3 contains 16 residues. The DNA for the CDR3 is TGTGCCAGCAGCGTACCTCAGGGGCTATCCGACTACGAGCAGTACTTC. It encodes CASSVPQGLSDYEQYF.

In its sample, this clonotype was seen many times. The genes are TRBV4-3 and TRBJ2-1, with TRBD2 matching 7 bases. Per germline, CDR1 LGHNA and CDR2 YSLEER. The CDR3 sequence is 14 residues long. The junction had 8 bases not matched to a gene; V was cut back by 4 bases and J by 8 bases. CDR3 DNA sequence: TGCGCCAGCAGCCGTTACGAGGGAGGGGATGAGCAGTTCTTC. The encoded protein is CASSRYEGGDEQFF.

The V and J genes are TRBV7-6 and TRBJ1-6, with TRBD1 identical over 7 bases. The germline gives CDR1 SGHVS, CDR2 FNYEAQ. Unmatched junction bases numbered 5, after V lost 10 bases and J lost 5 bases. The CDR3 is 13 amino acids. The CDR3 loop is CATRDSDNSPLHF. DNA for the CDR3: TGTGCCACGCGGGACAGCGATAATTCACCCCTCCACTTT. Drawing the rest from reference TRBV7-6 and TRBJ1-6, the complete variable domain is GAGVSQSPRYKVTKRGQDVALRCDPISGHVSLYWYRQALGQGPEFLTYFNYEAQQDKSGLPNDRFSAERPEGSISTLTIQRTEQRDSAMYRCATRDSDNSPLHFGNGTRLTVT.

This clonotype was picked up a small number of times. V usage is TRBV27 and J usage is TRBJ1-1; D gene uncertain. V was clipped by 3 bases and J by 5 bases, with 10 bases between them. There are 13 residues in the CDR3. Germline CDR1 reads MNHEY; CDR2 reads SMNVEV (reference sequence). The CDR3 sequence is CASSFRSGTEAFF. CDR3 bases: TGTGCCAGCAGTTTTAGGTCGGGAACTGAAGCTTTCTTT.

This clonotype rates as medium-sized. This chain links TRBV27 with TRBJ2-2; D is unresolved. V lost 5 bases and J lost 4, with 17 bases in between. This CDR3 has 16 amino acids. CDR1 is MNHEY, CDR2 SMNVEV, per germline (reference sequence). CDR3 bases: TGTGCCAGCAGTCACCGGGTAGGGCTGAGCACCGGGGAGCTGTTTTTT. It encodes CASSHRVGLSTGELFF.

This clonotype was seen repeatedly, ten times or more. V is TRBV20-1 and J is TRBJ2-7; 8 positions match TRBD1. Germline CDR1 and CDR2: DFQATT and SNEGSKA (reference sequence). V lost 4 bases and J lost 3; bases outside the gene matches: 11. CDR3 length: 15 residues. The CDR3 sequence is CSAILPDRVFYEQYF. The DNA for the CDR3 is TGCAGTGCTATACTACCGGACAGGGTATTCTACGAGCAGTACTTC.

As to this clonotype: This may be a read error, as it is one base from a much larger clone. The chain uses TRBV6-2 or TRBV6-3 and TRBJ2-7; 10 bases are a match to TRBD2. J was trimmed by 9 bases and V by 5 bases; bases with no gene match: 19. Germline V gene sequence: CDR1 MNHEY, CDR2 SVGEGT. This CDR3 region has 17 residues. In DNA, the CDR3 is TGTGCCAGCAGTCCGCGAGGCCTAGCGGGAGTCGGCAACGTGCAGTACTTC. Translating gives CASSPRGLAGVGNVQYF.

The chain uses TRBV7-6 and TRBJ2-1; possible D gene TRBD2, 5 bases. Trimming stripped 5 bases from V and 8 bases from J, with 22 bases between. Per the germline V gene, CDR1 is SGHVS and CDR2 is FNYEAQ. The CDR3 covers 16 residues. The CDR3, as DNA: TGTGCCAGCAGCCCGGGGTGGGGAGAAACATCGGATGAGCAGTTCTTC. It encodes CASSPGWGETSDEQFF.

This clonotype occurred many times. DNA for the CDR3: TGTGCCGGGGGGACTAGCGGGAGTGAAGATACGCAGTATTTT. Residues: CAGGTSGSEDTQYF. The chain carries TRBV2 and TRBJ2-3, with 14 bases aligning to TRBD2. Trimming at V came to 11 bases and at J to 5 bases, leaving 6 bases not matched to a gene. Germline V gene data show CDR1 as SNHLY and CDR2 as FYNNEI. The length of the CDR3 is 14 residues.

This clonotype was seen ten or more times. The chain uses TRBV20-1 and TRBJ2-1; D not certain. In germline, CDR1 is DFQATT, CDR2 SNEGSKA (reference sequence). The CDR3 has 16 residues. The V end was cut by 0 bases, the J end by 0 bases, with 12 bases between. The CDR3 bases are TGCAGTGCTAGAGATTTACCGGAGATCTCCTACAATGAGCAGTTCTTC. It is translated as CSARDLPEISYNEQFF.

This clonotype was counted ten times or more. The junction and the germline gene differ at one end; a read error may be behind it. The chain combines TRBV5-5 with TRBJ2-5; 8 nucleotides match TRBD1. Germline V gene sequence: CDR1 SGHKS, CDR2 YYEKEE (reference sequence). The CDR3 consists of 13 residues. As DNA, the CDR3 is TGTGCCAGCAGCGAACCGGGACAGGAGACACAGTACTTC. Amino acid sequence: CASSEPGQETQYF.